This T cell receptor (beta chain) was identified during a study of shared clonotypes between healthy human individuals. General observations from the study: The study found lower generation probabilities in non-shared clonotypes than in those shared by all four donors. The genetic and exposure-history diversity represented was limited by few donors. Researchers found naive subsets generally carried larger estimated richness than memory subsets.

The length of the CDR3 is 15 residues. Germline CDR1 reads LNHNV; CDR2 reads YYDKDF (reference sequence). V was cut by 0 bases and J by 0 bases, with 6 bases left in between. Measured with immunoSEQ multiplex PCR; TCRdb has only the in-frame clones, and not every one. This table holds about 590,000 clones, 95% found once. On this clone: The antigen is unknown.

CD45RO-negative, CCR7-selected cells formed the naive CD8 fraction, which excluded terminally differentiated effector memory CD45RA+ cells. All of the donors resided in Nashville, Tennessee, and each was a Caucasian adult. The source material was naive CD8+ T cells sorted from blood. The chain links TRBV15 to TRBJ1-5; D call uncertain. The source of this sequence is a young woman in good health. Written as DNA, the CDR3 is TGTGCCACCAGCAGAGATTTGGATAGCAATCAGCCCCAGCATTTT. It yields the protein CATSRDLDSNQPQHF.